The 23 T cell receptor beta chains reported below all come from one sample, sequenced in a study of blood T cell repertoires in COVID-19. Method: immunoSEQ multiplex PCR; TCRdb's copy keeps in-frame clones and lacks some. The profile shows 300,000 or so clones, approximately 86% of them singletons. Sequencing used PBMCs or T cells enriched from blood (not recorded which). Every receptor here comes from a woman in her thirties or forties with acute COVID-19.

This sequence joins TRBV27 and TRBJ2-1, with D possibly matching TRBD2 (5 bases). Per germline, CDR1 MNHEY and CDR2 SMNVEV (reference sequence). The V end was cut by 3 bases, the J end by 4 bases, with 7 bases between. The CDR3 is 13 residues long. Written as DNA, the CDR3 is TGTGCCAGCAGTTTTTCGGGGTACAATGAGCAGTTCTTC. It specifies CASSFSGYNEQFF.

In the case of this clone: Compared with germline, one end of the junction differs, possibly owing to a read error. This chain links TRBV2 with TRBJ2-7; 8 positions agree with TRBD1. There are 14 residues in the CDR3. Per germline, CDR1 SNHLY and CDR2 FYNNEI. The CDR3 spells CASREGQGQTEQYF. CDR3 DNA: TGTGCCAGCAGGGAAGGACAGGGTCAAACCGAGCAGTACTTC.

As DNA, the CDR3 is TGTGCCAGCAGCTCCATCTGCGGGCGTGTAAGCACAAGGAGTGCAGATACGCAGTATTTT. Amino acid sequence: CASSSICGRVSTRSADTQYF. The chain links TRBV3-1 (or the pseudogene TRBV3-2) to TRBJ2-3; tentative D call: TRBD2 (5 bases). Deletions cut 5 bases from V and 4 bases from J, with 31 bases between. Germline CDR1 and CDR2: LGHDT and YNNKEL (reference sequence). The CDR3 is made up of 20 amino acids.

V gene TRBV28 combines with J gene TRBJ1-4, with 11 bases fitting TRBD1. This CDR3 has 17 residues. Germline values: CDR1 MDHEN, CDR2 SYDVKM. V gave up 6 bases and J gave up 6 bases; unmatched junction bases: 12. The CDR3 DNA follows: TGTGCCAGCAGCAACCCGGGGACAGGGGGAAGTCATGAAAAACTGTTTTTT. This codes for CASSNPGTGGSHEKLFF.

The CDR3: CASSLRTGSTEAFF. The CDR3 nucleotides are TGTGCCAGCAGTCTGAGGACAGGATCAACTGAAGCTTTCTTT. The chain employs TRBV7-9 and TRBJ1-1; TRBD1 matches at 7 bases. V lost 6 bases, J lost 5 bases, and 9 bases stayed unmatched. The CDR3 covers 14 residues. Germline CDR1 is SEHNR and CDR2 is FQNEAQ (reference sequence).

V usage is TRBV25-1 and J usage is TRBJ2-2, with D perhaps matching TRBD2 (6 bases). Deletions cut 3 bases from V and 8 bases from J, with 13 bases between. The germline V gene has CDR1 MGHDK and CDR2 SYGVNS. This CDR3 is 14 amino acids long. CDR3 loop: CASSDPGDWGELFF. CDR3 nucleotide sequence: TGTGCCAGCAGTGACCCTGGGGACTGGGGGGAGCTGTTTTTT.

The chain is built from TRBV5-1 and TRBJ2-3, with TRBD1 matching 8 bases. Trimming at V came to 0 bases and at J to 3 bases, leaving 3 bases not matched to a gene. This CDR3 region has 15 residues. CDR1 SGHRS and CDR2 YFSETQ come from the germline V gene. DNA of the CDR3: TGCGCCAGCAGCTTGGCCCAGGGGGCTACAGATACGCAGTATTTT. It codes for CASSLAQGATDTQYF. The full variable domain, its missing parts supplied by reference TRBV5-1 and TRBJ2-3, is KAGVTQTPRYLIKTRGQQVTLSCSPISGHRSVSWYQQTPGQGLQFLFEYFSETQRNKGNFPGRFSGRQFSNSRSEMNVSTLELGDSALYLCASSLAQGATDTQYFGPGTRLTVL.

This clone was seen a single time. The genes are TRBV11-2 and TRBJ2-3; tentative D call: TRBD2 (5 bases). The CDR3 covers 15 residues. V was trimmed by 5 bases and J by 0 bases, leaving 12 bases between them. Looked up from germline, CDR1 is SGHAT and CDR2 is FQNNGV. CDR3 sequence: CASSRLSGSTDTQYF. CDR3 sequence (DNA): TGTGCCAGCAGCCGGCTGAGCGGCAGCACAGATACGCAGTATTTT. Full variable domain (rest looked up from reference TRBV11-2 and TRBJ2-3): EAGVAQSPRYKIIEKRQSVAFWCNPISGHATLYWYQQILGQGPKLLIQFQNNGVVDDSQLPKDRFSAERLKGVDSTLKIQPAKLEDSAVYLCASSRLSGSTDTQYFGPGTRLTVL.

The chain joins TRBV28 to TRBJ1-2; D might be TRBD1 (5 bases). Germline lookup yields CDR1 MDHEN and CDR2 SYDVKM. The CDR3 extends over 14 amino acids. V dropped 3 bases and J dropped 5 bases, with 13 bases sitting between them. As DNA, the CDR3 is TGTGCCAGCAGTTTTGGTGCAGGGCGATATGGCTACACCTTC. It is translated as CASSFGAGRYGYTF.

The count of this clone is one. The chain employs TRBV19 and TRBJ2-7, with 10 bases aligning to TRBD1. In germline, CDR1 is LNHDA, CDR2 SQIVND (reference sequence). There are 14 residues in the CDR3. The V and J ends lost 7 bases and 4 bases, in that order; junction bases with no gene match: 7. Here the CDR3 reads CASTPTGGFYEQYF. In nucleotides, the CDR3 is TGTGCCAGTACCCCGACAGGGGGCTTTTACGAGCAGTACTTC.

The V and J genes are TRBV4-3 and TRBJ1-4; 11 bases are a match to TRBD1. V was clipped by 4 bases and J by 10 bases; unmatched bases: 8. Germline CDR1 is LGHNA and CDR2 is YSLEER. This CDR3 has 15 residues. DNA for the CDR3: TGCGCCAGCAGCCTAGGGACAGGGGGAGAGCGAAAACTGTTTTTT. Translation: CASSLGTGGERKLFF.

The chain couples TRBV11-3 to TRBJ2-3, with D possibly TRBD1 on 7 matching bases. CDR1 and CDR2 from the germline V gene are SGHNT and YENEEA. The V end lost 7 bases, the J end lost 0 bases, and 11 bases lay between the germline ends. The CDR3 is 14 amino acids. The CDR3 loop reads CASTAGGSTDTQYF. CDR3 coding DNA: TGTGCCAGCACCGCAGGGGGGAGCACAGATACGCAGTATTTT.

The chain combines TRBV6-5 with TRBJ2-3; maybe TRBD2 (5 bases). The CDR3 runs 14 residues. The germline gives CDR1 MNHEY, CDR2 SVGAGI. The V end lost 4 bases, the J end lost 2 bases, and 10 bases lay between the germline ends. In DNA, the CDR3 is TGTGCCAGCAGTTCGCGGGCTGTCACAGATACGCAGTATTTT. Amino acids: CASSSRAVTDTQYF.

CDR3 in DNA: TGTGCCAGCAGTCCAGGGCTAAGGTACCAAGAGACCCAGTACTTC. As protein: CASSPGLRYQETQYF. V is TRBV28 and J is TRBJ2-5, with D tentatively TRBD1 (5 bases). V lost 5 bases and J lost 0, with 13 bases in between. There are 15 residues in the CDR3. The germline V gene has CDR1 MDHEN and CDR2 SYDVKM.

CDR3 protein: CASRKDSGANVLTF. The CDR3 DNA reads as TGTGCCAGCAGGAAGGACTCCGGGGCCAACGTCCTGACTTTC. The chain recombines TRBV9 with TRBJ2-6, with D tentatively TRBD2 (5 bases). The germline V gene encodes CDR1 SGDLS and CDR2 YYNGEE. The CDR3 sequence is 14 residues long. Trimming shortened V by 5 bases and J by 4 bases, and 10 bases separated the two germline ends.

This clone was picked up many times. The rearrangement joins TRBV28 to TRBJ1-5; TRBD1 matches at 7 bases. With 2 bases clipped from V and 1 base from J, the junction kept 8 bases outside the gene matches. The CDR3 consists of 17 residues. The germline V gene encodes CDR1 MDHEN and CDR2 SYDVKM. For the CDR3, the DNA is TGTGCCAGCAGTTTACGACAGGGTTTTTTAAGCAATCAGCCCCAGCATTTT. It encodes CASSLRQGFLSNQPQHF.

V gene TRBV15 combines with J gene TRBJ1-1; a weak D match, TRBD1 (5 bases). The CDR3 is made up of 15 amino acids. Trimming shortened V by 1 base and J by 4 bases, and 13 bases separated the two germline ends. Looked up from germline, CDR1 is LNHNV and CDR2 is YYDKDF (reference sequence). The CDR3 coding sequence is TGTGCCACCAGCAGAGTGTTTGTGGGGGGCACTGAAGCTTTCTTT. Encoded protein: CATSRVFVGGTEAFF.

This chain joins TRBV5-4 and TRBJ1-1; 9 bases are a match to TRBD1. V gave up 0 bases and J gave up 0 bases; unmatched junction bases: 3. CDR3 length: 16 residues. Germline CDR1 SGHNT, CDR2 YYREEE (reference sequence). The CDR3 protein is CASSLEGTGMNTEAFF. The CDR3 region has the DNA TGTGCCAGCAGCTTGGAAGGGACAGGGATGAACACTGAAGCTTTCTTT.

The chain has TRBV19 and TRBJ2-5; possibly TRBD2 for D (6 bases). This CDR3 contains 18 residues. Germline V gives CDR1 LNHDA, CDR2 SQIVND (reference sequence). Trimming cost V 1 base and J 3 bases, with 21 bases left between them. Here the CDR3 reads CASSIVPMIRAGKETQYF. CDR3 in DNA: TGTGCCAGTAGTATAGTCCCGATGATTAGGGCGGGGAAAGAGACCCAGTACTTC.

The chain recombines TRBV4-3 with TRBJ1-2, with D possibly being TRBD1 (5 bases). Trimming took off 3 bases at V and 2 bases at J, with 13 bases between the two ends. Germline V lookup: CDR1 LGHNA, CDR2 YSLEER. The CDR3 extends over 15 amino acids. CDR3 DNA: TGCGCCAGCAGCCAGACAGTCATCCAAAACTATGGCTACACCTTC. As protein: CASSQTVIQNYGYTF.

The gene calls are TRBV7-9 and TRBJ2-5; D gene unclear. Germline V gene sequence: CDR1 SEHNR, CDR2 FQNEAQ (reference sequence). The CDR3 length is 19 residues. Trimming shortened V by 0 bases and J by 1 base, and 21 bases separated the two germline ends. CDR3 sequence: CASSLAALVVPRLQETQYF. The CDR3 nucleotides are TGTGCCAGCAGCTTAGCGGCTCTAGTGGTCCCGCGCCTCCAAGAGACCCAGTACTTC.

The rearrangement joins TRBV12-3 or TRBV12-4 to TRBJ1-1; unclear D gene. Between the trimmed V and J ends, which lost 6 bases and 1 base, there was a span of 9 bases. The CDR3 length is 13 residues. Written as DNA, the CDR3 is TGTGCCAGCAGCGTCGACTCGAACACTGAAGCTTTCTTT. Translated: CASSVDSNTEAFF.

This sequence joins TRBV6-2 or TRBV6-3 and TRBJ1-1; D remains unclear. The CDR3 is 12 amino acids. CDR1 is MNHEY, CDR2 SVGEGT, per germline. V lost 8 bases, J lost 2 bases, and 9 bases lay in between. CDR3 in DNA: TGTGCCAGCCGCCGCAGTAACACTGAAGCTTTCTTT. Protein sequence: CASRRSNTEAFF.